These T cell receptor beta chains were read from a single sample in a study of PD-1 blockade in mismatch repair-deficient tumors. The repertoire was sequenced with immunoSEQ multiplex PCR; TCRdb's copy has only in-frame clones and lacks some. The table shows more than 90,000 clones, with approximately 80% occurring only once. The sample in question was peripheral blood, obtained roughly 13 months after starting pembrolizumab. These receptors were collected from an adult with mismatch repair-deficient cancer. Both conserved end residues are part of each CDR3. D genes are given only for firm matches. Some rows have no size entry. The others give once, few or many, or a class for an expanded clone.

>.|TRBV19|.|TRBJ2-3
CASSKDSLLADTQYF
TGTGCCAGTAGTAAGGACAGCCTCTTGGCAGATACGCAGTATTTT
>.|TRBV5-4|.|TRBJ2-3
CASSLPGAKDTQYF
TGTGCCAGCAGCTTGCCGGGGGCTAAAGATACGCAGTATTTT
>.|TRBV1|.|TRBJ2-1
CTSRRRTSGTDSYNEQFF
TGCACCAGCAGGAGAAGGACTAGCGGGACTGACTCCTACAATGAGCAGTTCTTC
>.|TRBV14|once|TRBJ1-1
CASSRLNTEAFF
TGTGCCAGCAGCCGGCTGAACACTGAAGCTTTCTTT
>TRBD2|TRBV5-5|.|TRBJ2-1
CASSPTSGNNEQFF
TGTGCCAGCAGCCCGACTAGCGGGAACAATGAGCAGTTCTTC
>TRBD1|TRBV5-6|few|TRBJ1-5
CASSVTGDLGNQPQHF
TGTGCCAGCAGCGTAACAGGGGACTTAGGCAATCAGCCCCAGCATTTT
>.|TRBV7-8|.|TRBJ1-2
CASSLVAWDGYTF
TGTGCCAGCAGCTTAGTGGCTTGGGATGGCTACACCTTC
>.|TRBV5-4|few|TRBJ1-2
CASSLASGERYTF
TGTGCCAGCAGCTTGGCCAGTGGCGAGCGCTACACCTTC
>.|TRBV7-9|.|TRBJ1-5
CASSLATNQPQHF
TGTGCCAGCAGCTTGGCGACAAATCAGCCCCAGCATTTT
>TRBD2|TRBV7-2|.|TRBJ2-7
CASSFSGSSGEQYF
TGTGCCAGCAGTTTTAGCGGGAGCAGCGGCGAGCAGTACTTC
>TRBD1|TRBV10-3|.|TRBJ1-5
CAIKRDRGNQPQHF
TGTGCCATCAAAAGGGACAGGGGAAATCAGCCCCAGCATTTT
>.|TRBV7-8|.|TRBJ2-5
CASSLGGGYQETQYF
TGTGCCAGCAGCTTAGGTGGGGGGTATCAAGAGACCCAGTACTTC
>TRBD1|TRBV4-2|.|TRBJ1-4
CASSLARQGAGEKLFF
TGTGCCAGCAGCTTGGCCAGACAGGGGGCCGGGGAAAAACTGTTTTTT
>.|TRBV7-6|.|TRBJ2-5
CASSFSLQETQYF
TGTGCCAGCAGCTTTAGCCTCCAAGAGACCCAGTACTTC
>TRBD2|TRBV7-2|few|TRBJ2-5
CASSLVGLAGETQYF
TGTGCCAGCAGCTTAGTGGGACTAGCGGGAGAGACCCAGTACTTC
>.|TRBV6-5|.|TRBJ2-7
CASSSGTTNYEQYF
TGTGCCAGCAGCTCCGGGACCACGAACTACGAGCAGTACTTC
>.|TRBV6-5|.|TRBJ2-7
CASSYSIGTPEYEQYF
TGTGCCAGCAGTTACTCGATTGGGACACCCGAATACGAGCAGTACTTC
>.|TRBV18|.|TRBJ2-5
CASSPGRAPETQYF
TGTGCCAGCTCACCCGGCCGGGCCCCAGAGACCCAGTACTTC
>.|TRBV5-6|.|TRBJ1-2
CASGLLTAGANYGYTF
TGTGCCAGCGGCCTGCTGACAGCAGGAGCTAACTATGGCTACACCTTC
>TRBD1|TRBV13|.|TRBJ2-1
CASSFSPGTGGGEQFF
TGTGCCAGCAGCTTTTCCCCCGGGACAGGGGGTGGTGAGCAGTTCTTC
>.|TRBV4-1|.|TRBJ2-7
CASSQVGSSYEQYF
TGCGCCAGCAGCCAAGTTGGGAGCTCCTACGAGCAGTACTTC
>.|TRBV18|.|TRBJ2-2
CASSPGKDTGELFF
TGTGCCAGCTCACCGGGAAAGGACACCGGGGAGCTGTTTTTT
>.|TRBV9|.|TRBJ2-7
CASSPAANSVSYEQYF
TGTGCCAGCAGCCCCGCGGCGAACAGCGTCTCCTACGAGCAGTACTTC
>.|TRBV10-1|many|TRBJ2-7
CASSEGGVYEQYF
TGCGCCAGCAGTGAAGGGGGGGTCTACGAGCAGTACTTC
>TRBD1|TRBV7-6|.|TRBJ1-2
CASSPGGRDRRHGYTF
TGTGCCAGCAGCCCCGGGGGAAGGGACAGGCGACATGGCTACACCTTC
>TRBD2|TRBV7-7|.|TRBJ2-2
CASSGQTSGRANTGELFF
TGTGCTAGCAGCGGACAGACTAGCGGGAGGGCCAACACCGGGGAGCTGTTTTTT
>TRBD2|TRBV4-2|once|TRBJ2-1
CASSLTGTSAYNEQFF
TGTGCCAGCAGCTTGACCGGGACTAGTGCCTACAATGAGCAGTTCTTC
>TRBD1|TRBV5-1|.|TRBJ2-7
CASSLGQGSYEQYF
TGCGCCAGCAGCTTGGGACAGGGATCCTACGAGCAGTACTTC
>.|TRBV6-5|.|TRBJ2-7
CASSRTRAGNEQYF
TGTGCCAGCAGCCGAACCAGGGCGGGGAACGAGCAGTACTTC
>.|TRBV6-5|.|TRBJ2-7
CASRDGYYEQYF
TGTGCCAGCAGGGACGGATACTACGAGCAGTACTTC
>.|TRBV9|.|TRBJ2-5
CASSPGLGAETQYF
TGTGCCAGCAGCCCTGGCCTGGGGGCAGAGACCCAGTACTTC
>.|TRBV6-5|.|TRBJ1-1
CASSKPQGRETFF
TGTGCCAGCAGTAAGCCGCAGGGGCGAGAGACTTTCTTT
>.|TRBV6-6|.|TRBJ1-2
CASMSPRGDYGYTF
TGTGCCAGCATGTCTCCACGAGGGGACTATGGCTACACCTTC
>.|TRBV7-9|.|TRBJ2-5
CASSSLGETQYF
TGTGCCAGCAGCTCTCTAGGGGAGACCCAGTACTTC
>TRBD2|TRBV2|.|TRBJ2-7
CASMGRLAGLGEQYF
TGTGCCAGCATGGGGAGACTAGCGGGACTGGGGGAGCAGTACTTC
>TRBD1|TRBV18|.|TRBJ1-5
CASSPTTGSDQPQHF
TGTGCCAGCTCACCGACGACAGGGTCGGATCAGCCCCAGCATTTT
>.|TRBV6-6|.|TRBJ2-2
CASSYTGSTGELFF
TGTGCCAGCAGTTATACAGGGAGCACCGGGGAGCTGTTTTTT
>TRBD1|TRBV6-6|.|TRBJ1-1
CASIRQGALTEAFF
TGTGCCAGCATTCGACAGGGGGCGCTCACTGAAGCTTTCTTT
>TRBD2|TRBV5-6|.|TRBJ2-1
CASSFGGSLNEQFF
TGTGCCAGCAGCTTCGGCGGGAGCCTAAATGAGCAGTTCTTC
>.|TRBV6-6|.|TRBJ1-1
CASSYFSGAIEAFF
TGTGCCAGCAGTTATTTCTCAGGGGCGATTGAAGCTTTCTTT
>TRBD1|TRBV7-8|.|TRBJ2-7
CASSLGRDRVPYEQYF
TGTGCCAGCAGCTTAGGCCGGGACAGGGTCCCCTACGAGCAGTACTTC
>TRBD2|TRBV29-1|.|TRBJ2-4
CSAGPGGVTFGIQYF
TGCAGCGCTGGGCCGGGGGGGGTTACTTTTGGCATTCAGTACTTC
>.|TRBV7-8|.|TRBJ2-2
CASRFGGTGELFF
TGTGCCAGCAGGTTTGGGGGCACCGGGGAGCTGTTTTTT
>.|TRBV15|.|TRBJ1-5
CATSTGVRQPQHF
TGTGCCACCAGCACAGGAGTTAGGCAGCCCCAGCATTTT
>.|TRBV19|.|TRBJ1-1
CASSIDTGSMYTEAFF
TGTGCCAGTAGTATAGATACAGGGAGTATGTACACTGAAGCTTTCTTT
>.|TRBV5-6|few|TRBJ2-7
CASSFWGSPYEQYF
TGTGCCAGCAGCTTCTGGGGCAGTCCCTACGAGCAGTACTTC
>TRBD1|TRBV27|.|TRBJ1-2
CASSFLGQGNGYTF
TGTGCCAGCAGTTTCTTGGGACAGGGGAATGGCTACACCTTC
>.|TRBV11-3|.|TRBJ2-5
CASSPGSGTQYF
TGTGCCAGCAGCCCCGGGTCCGGAACCCAGTACTTC
>.|TRBV25-1|.|TRBJ1-5
CASSDHSGTNNQPQHF
TGTGCCAGCAGTGATCACTCCGGGACGAATAATCAGCCCCAGCATTTT
>TRBD1|TRBV6-5|.|TRBJ1-5
CASMEGQGVTQPQHF
TGTGCCAGCATGGAAGGACAGGGAGTGACGCAGCCCCAGCATTTT
>.|TRBV29-1|few|TRBJ1-2
CSVERNRESGYTF
TGCAGCGTTGAACGAAACAGGGAATCTGGCTACACCTTC
>.|TRBV11-2|.|TRBJ1-1
CASSLHSGNTEAFF
TGTGCCAGCAGCTTGCACTCTGGGAACACTGAAGCTTTCTTT
>.|TRBV2|.|TRBJ2-2
CASSPYTGELFF
TGTGCCAGCAGTCCTTACACCGGGGAGCTGTTTTTT
>.|TRBV4-2|.|TRBJ2-5
CASSQGSGQRQETQYF
TGTGCCAGCAGCCAAGGGTCTGGTCAGAGACAAGAGACCCAGTACTTC
>TRBD2|TRBV27|few|TRBJ2-1
CASRRLTGLASSYNEQFF
TGTGCCAGCAGACGTCTCACCGGACTAGCGAGCTCCTACAATGAGCAGTTCTTC